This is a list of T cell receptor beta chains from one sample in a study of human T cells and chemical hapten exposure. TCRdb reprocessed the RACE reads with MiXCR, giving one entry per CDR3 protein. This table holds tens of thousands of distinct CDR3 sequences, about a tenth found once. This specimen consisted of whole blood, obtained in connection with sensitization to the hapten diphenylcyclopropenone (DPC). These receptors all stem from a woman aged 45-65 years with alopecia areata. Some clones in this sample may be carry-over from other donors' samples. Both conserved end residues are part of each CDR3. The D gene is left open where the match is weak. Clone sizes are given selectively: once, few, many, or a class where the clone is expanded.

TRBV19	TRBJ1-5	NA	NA	TGTGCCAGTAGTATAGGGGCCCATAGCAATCAGCCCCAGCATTTT	CASSIGAHSNQPQHF
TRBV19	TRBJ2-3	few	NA	TGTGCCAGTAGGTCCCCCTTCGCGCCAGATACGCAGTATTTT	CASRSPFAPDTQYF
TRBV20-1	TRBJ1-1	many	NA	TGCAGTGCTAGAGATTTAGGGAACCCGGGACACTCCGAAGCTTTCTTT	CSARDLGNPGHSEAFF
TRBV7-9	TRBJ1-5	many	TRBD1	TGTGCCAGCAGCTTACAGGGGGCGAATCAGCCCCAGCATTTT	CASSLQGANQPQHF
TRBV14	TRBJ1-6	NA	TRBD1	TGTGCCAGCAGCCAAGACTCTTCAGGGGGGAGACCCCTCCACTTT	CASSQDSSGGRPLHF
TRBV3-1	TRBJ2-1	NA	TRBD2	TGTGCCAGCAGCCTCCGCCCCGATAGCGGGAATGAGCAGTTCTTC	CASSLRPDSGNEQFF
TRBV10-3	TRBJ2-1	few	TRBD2	TGTGCCATCAGATCGGGACTAGCGGGTTTTGAGCAGTTCTTC	CAIRSGLAGFEQFF
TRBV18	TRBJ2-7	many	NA	TGTGCCAGCTCTAGTATCTACGAGCAGTACTTC	CASSSIYEQYF
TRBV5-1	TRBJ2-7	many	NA	TGCGCCAGCAGCCTCGGATGGGGTGCGGCGGACCTTGCGTACGAGCAGTACTTC	CASSLGWGAADLAYEQYF
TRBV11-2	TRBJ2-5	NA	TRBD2	TGTGCCAGCAGCTTGGGTAGCGGGAGCCTGGGGGAGACCCAGTACTTC	CASSLGSGSLGETQYF
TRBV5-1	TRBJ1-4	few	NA	TGCGCCAGCAGCACCGATCGGCCAGCAAGTAATGAAAAACTGTTTTTT	CASSTDRPASNEKLFF
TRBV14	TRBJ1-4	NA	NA	TGTGCCAGCAGACGCGCCGGAGGTAATGAAAAACTGTTTTTT	CASRRAGGNEKLFF
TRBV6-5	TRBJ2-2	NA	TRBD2	TGTGCCAGCAATTTAGCGGGAGCGAACACCGGGGAGCTGTTTTTT	CASNLAGANTGELFF
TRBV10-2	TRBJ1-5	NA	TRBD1	TGCGCCACCCAGAGGGACAGCAGTCGTCCCCAGCATTTT	CATQRDSSRPQHF
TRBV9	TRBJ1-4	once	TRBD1	TGTGCCAGCAGACTAACTGGACAGGGAAGTGAAAAACCGTTTTTT	CASRLTGQGSEKPFF
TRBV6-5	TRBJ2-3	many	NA	TGTGCCAGCAGTTTCAGCGGGAGCACAGATACGCAGTATTTT	CASSFSGSTDTQYF
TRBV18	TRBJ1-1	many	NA	TGTGCCAGCTCTGCGGACCTGAACACTGAAGCTTTCTTT	CASSADLNTEAFF
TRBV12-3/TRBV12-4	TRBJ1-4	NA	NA	TGTGCCAGCAGAGCGGGGACGGCTGAGAATGAAAAACTGTTTTTT	CASRAGTAENEKLFF
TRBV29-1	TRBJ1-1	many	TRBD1	TGCAGCGTTGATCTTCCAGGGGGCACTGAAGCTTTCTTT	CSVDLPGGTEAFF
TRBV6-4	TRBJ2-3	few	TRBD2	TGTGCCAGCAGTGAAGCGGGAGGCACAGATACGCAGTATTTT	CASSEAGGTDTQYF
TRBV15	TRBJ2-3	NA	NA	TGTGCCACCAGCAGAGATGGGCGGAACACAGATACGCAGTATTTT	CATSRDGRNTDTQYF
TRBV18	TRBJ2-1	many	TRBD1	TGTGCCAGCTCACTCGGACAGGGGGACCACAATGAGCAGTTCTTC	CASSLGQGDHNEQFF
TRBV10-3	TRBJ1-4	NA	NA	TGTGCCATCAGTGAAAGGGGCGATAATGAAAAACTGTTTTTT	CAISERGDNEKLFF
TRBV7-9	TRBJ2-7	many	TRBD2	TGTGCCAGCAGCTTAAGCGGGATCTCCTACGAGCAGTACTTC	CASSLSGISYEQYF
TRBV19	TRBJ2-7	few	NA	TGTGCCAGTAGTAAGCTGGACTACAACCACGAGCAGTACTTC	CASSKLDYNHEQYF
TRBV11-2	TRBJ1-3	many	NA	TGTGCCAGCAGCTTCCCCAGGGGAGCAGGTGGAAACACCATATATTTT	CASSFPRGAGGNTIYF
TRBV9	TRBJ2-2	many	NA	TGTGCCAGCAGCGTAGAAGTACTAAACACCGGGGAGCTGTTTTTT	CASSVEVLNTGELFF
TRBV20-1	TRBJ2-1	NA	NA	TGCAGTGCTAGAGGGGCTACCGCGTGGGTGTTCTTC	CSARGATAWVFF
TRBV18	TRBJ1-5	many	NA	TGTGCCAGCTCCAAGGGGGGGCCGGGGCAGCCCCAGCATTTT	CASSKGGPGQPQHF
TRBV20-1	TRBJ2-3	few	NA	TGCAGTGCTACAGGGGGGACAGATACGCAGTATTTT	CSATGGTDTQYF
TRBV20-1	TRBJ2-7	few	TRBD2	TGCAGTGCGACCCGGACTAGCGCTACCTACGAGCAGTACTTC	CSATRTSATYEQYF
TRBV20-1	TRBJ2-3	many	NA	TGCAGTGCTAGGTGGGCAGATACGCAGTATTTT	CSARWADTQYF
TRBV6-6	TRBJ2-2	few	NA	TGTGCCAGCATCCCACACAAAGGGCCGAACACCGGGGAGCTGTTTTTT	CASIPHKGPNTGELFF
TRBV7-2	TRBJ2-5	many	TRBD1	TGTGCCAGCAGCTTAGACAGGGGAGAAGAGACCCAGTACTTC	CASSLDRGEETQYF
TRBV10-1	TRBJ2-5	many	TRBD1	TGCGCCAGCAGTGAGAACAGGGGCCGAGAGACCCAGTACTTC	CASSENRGRETQYF
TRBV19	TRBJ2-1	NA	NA	TGTGCCAGTAGTATGCGATACAATGAGCAGTTCTTC	CASSMRYNEQFF
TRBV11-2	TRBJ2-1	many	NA	TGTGCCAGCAGCTCCCTTAGGTCTAGCAGCTACAATGAGCAGTTCTTC	CASSSLRSSSYNEQFF
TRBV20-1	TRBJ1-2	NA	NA	TGCAGTGCGGGGACCCCGAGCCTCTATGGCTACACCTTC	CSAGTPSLYGYTF
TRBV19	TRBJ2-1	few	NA	TGTGCCAGTATCCCCGGGAGCCACAATGGGAAGCAGTTCTTC	CASIPGSHNGKQFF
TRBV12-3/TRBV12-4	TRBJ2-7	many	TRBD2	TGTGCCAGCAGTTTCGGGTCGTTTAGCGGGAGGTCTCCCTACGAGCAGTACTTC	CASSFGSFSGRSPYEQYF
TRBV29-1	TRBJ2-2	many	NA	TGCAGCGTTGGGACAGAGAACACCGGGGAGCTGTTTTTT	CSVGTENTGELFF